This T cell receptor beta chain was sequenced for a study of PD-1 blockade in mismatch repair-deficient tumors. General study results and limits: Rapid post-treatment expansion, then contraction, generally preceding radiologic response, marked tumor-resident clones.

The CDR3 length is 16 residues. Trimming removed 0 bases at V and 6 bases at J, with 16 bases between. Germline CDR1 and CDR2: MGHRA and YSYEKL. The method was immunoSEQ multiplex PCR; TCRdb's version includes in-frame clones alone and lacks a portion of them. In the table there are some 14,000 clones, approximately 80% of which are singletons. Time point in this sample: approximately 10-day in vitro stimulation with candidate neoantigen peptide 4. As regards this clone: Antigen unknown.

The source is an adult with mismatch repair-deficient cancer. V usage is TRBV4-1 and J usage is TRBJ2-3, with D perhaps matching TRBD2 (6 bases). The starting material was cells cultured in vitro, obtained from a patient treated with pembrolizumab. In DNA form, the CDR3 reads TGCGCCAGCAGCCAAGAACGTATGAACCTAGCGGATACGCAGTATTTT. Its translation: CASSQERMNLADTQYF.